These T cell receptor beta chains were read from a single sample in a study of cytomegalovirus exposure and HLA in healthy donors. The table came from immunoSEQ multiplex PCR; TCRdb's copy has only in-frame clones and leaves some out. Of roughly 190,000 clones listed, over 75% are singletons. The specimen sequenced was PBMCs. The source is a man between 35 and 55 years old in good health and CMV-seropositive. The CDR3 runs from the conserved cysteine through the conserved F or W. Each record gives: clone size, D gene, J gene, V gene, CDR3 DNA, CDR3 protein. D genes are given only for firm matches. Some rows mark clone size as missing; the rest say once, few, many or name a class of expanded clone.

size: .
D: TRBD2
J: TRBJ2-3
V: TRBV5-4
DNA: TGTGCCAGCACCCCAGCGGGGGGTACAGGAACAGATACGCAGTATTTT
CDR3: CASTPAGGTGTDTQYF

size: .
D: .
J: TRBJ1-1
V: TRBV27
DNA: TGTGCCAGCAGTTTATGGGTGGGCTCGGGGGAAGCTTTCTTT
CDR3: CASSLWVGSGEAFF

size: .
D: TRBD1
J: TRBJ1-2
V: TRBV2
DNA: TGTGCCAGCAGTGAGGGGCTGGACAGGGTCTATGGCTACACCTTC
CDR3: CASSEGLDRVYGYTF

size: few
D: TRBD1
J: TRBJ2-7
V: TRBV5-1
DNA: TGCGCCAGCAGCTTGGCCGGGACAGGGGCCTACGAGCAGTACTTC
CDR3: CASSLAGTGAYEQYF

size: .
D: .
J: TRBJ1-1
V: TRBV12-5
DNA: TGTGCTAGTGGTCCTATGTTGAACACTGAAGCTTTCTTT
CDR3: CASGPMLNTEAFF

size: .
D: TRBD2
J: TRBJ2-3
V: TRBV27
DNA: TGTGCCAGCAGTTTGCTAGCGGGGAGCACAGATACGCAGTATTTT
CDR3: CASSLLAGSTDTQYF

size: .
D: .
J: TRBJ1-3
V: TRBV28
DNA: TGTGCCAGCAGTGCCCAGACAGGCTTAAGCTCTGGAAACACCATATATTTT
CDR3: CASSAQTGLSSGNTIYF

size: few
D: .
J: TRBJ1-2
V: TRBV11-2
DNA: TGTGCCAGCAGCCCCGACACGAACTATGGCTACACCTTC
CDR3: CASSPDTNYGYTF

size: .
D: .
J: TRBJ1-1
V: TRBV11-2
DNA: TGTGCCAGCAGCTATAATGGGGGGGACACTGAAGCTTTCTTT
CDR3: CASSYNGGDTEAFF

size: once
D: TRBD1
J: TRBJ2-3
V: TRBV7-2
DNA: TGTGCCAGCAGCACACAGGGGGCGCGCACAGATACGCAGTATTTT
CDR3: CASSTQGARTDTQYF

size: .
D: .
J: TRBJ2-7
V: TRBV13
DNA: TGTGCCAGCACAACAGGTGCCACCTACGAGCAGTACTTC
CDR3: CASTTGATYEQYF

size: few
D: TRBD2
J: TRBJ2-7
V: TRBV7-9
DNA: TGTGCCAGCAGCTTAGGGACTAGCGGGATCGACGAGCAGTACTTC
CDR3: CASSLGTSGIDEQYF